Each of the 10 T cell receptor beta chains below was sequenced from the same sample in a study of beta chain features in type 1 diabetes listed by TCRdb under 2018. The library was obtained by the immunoSEQ multiplex PCR assay. The High Capacity cDNA Reverse Transcription Kit was used to reverse transcribe all of the isolated RNA, meaning that expressed TCRB transcripts were what got sequenced. Not all clones reach the TCRdb copy of this immuneACCESS table, which keeps in-frame sequences only. Checked studies attribute under half of the gap to unresolved V genes and leave the rest unexplained. Recorded for this sample are 330,000 or so clones; around 13% of them occurred a single time. Of the sample, roughly 6.7% falls within the top ten clones. Sequenced input: central memory CD4+ T cells from blood. Receptors originate from a man between 25 and 39 years old in good health.

The V call is TRBV5-1, the J call TRBJ2-3; 9 bases map to TRBD2. This CDR3 region has 15 residues. Unmatched junction bases numbered 1, after V lost 1 base and J lost 1 base. Looked up from germline, CDR1 is SGHRS and CDR2 is YFSETQ. The CDR3 nucleotides read TGCGCCAGCAGCTTGTGGACTAGCGGCACAGATACGCAGTATTTT. It specifies CASSLWTSGTDTQYF.

This clone was counted a few times. As DNA, the CDR3 is TGTGCCAGCAGTAAAGGCTCGGGAATGACCCAGTACTTC. Its protein is CASSKGSGMTQYF. This sequence joins TRBV6-5 and TRBJ2-5, with D maybe TRBD2 (5 bases). The CDR3 sequence is 13 residues long. Germline lookup yields CDR1 MNHEY and CDR2 SVGAGI. Trimming took off 5 bases at V and 7 bases at J, with 14 bases between the two ends.

This clone has a handful of counts. The chain employs TRBV6-5 and TRBJ2-7; possibly TRBD1 for D (6 bases). V shed 0 bases and J shed 1 base, with 10 bases lying between them. This CDR3 is built from 15 residues. Germline lookup yields CDR1 MNHEY and CDR2 SVGAGI. CDR3 loop: CASSYSIQGSYEQYF. CDR3 DNA sequence: TGTGCCAGCAGTTACTCGATTCAGGGGTCCTACGAGCAGTACTTC.

This clone was seen more than once but under ten times. This rearrangement joins TRBV4-3 to TRBJ1-6; D not resolved. This CDR3 has 16 amino acids. Germline V gives CDR1 LGHNA, CDR2 YSLEER. Trimming pared 2 bases from V and 0 bases from J, leaving 8 bases between. The CDR3 sequence is CASSQFASSYNSPLHF. The DNA for the CDR3 is TGCGCCAGCAGCCAATTCGCGAGCTCCTATAATTCACCCCTCCACTTT.

This clone was seen just once. This chain uses TRBV6-1 with TRBJ2-3; 10 bases are shared with TRBD2. This CDR3 comprises 16 residues. The ends lost 8 bases at V and 3 bases at J; junction bases unmatched: 11. Germline CDR1 reads MNHNS; CDR2 reads SASEGT. The CDR3 bases are TGTGCCAGCTGTGCTAGCGGGAGACTTACGACAGATACGCAGTATTTT. Translated: CASCASGRLTTDTQYF.

The chain couples TRBV7-2 to TRBJ2-3; maybe TRBD2 (5 bases). The V gene lost 3 bases and the J gene lost 2 bases, with 15 bases spanning the gap. The germline V gene has CDR1 SGHTA and CDR2 FQGNSA. CDR3 length: 16 residues. The CDR3 protein is CASSFGNRYSTDTQYF. The CDR3, as DNA: TGTGCCAGCAGCTTCGGGAACAGATACTCCACAGATACGCAGTATTTT.

The chain links TRBV5-1 to TRBJ2-3; 9 positions agree with TRBD2. The CDR3 spans 16 residues. The J segment lost 3 bases and the V segment lost 0 bases, leaving 5 bases of the junction unmatched. Germline V gives CDR1 SGHRS, CDR2 YFSETQ. The CDR3 region has the DNA TGCGCCAGCAGCTTGGCGGCGGGGGGGCAAACAGATACGCAGTATTTT. Translated: CASSLAAGGQTDTQYF.

V gene TRBV5-1 combines with J gene TRBJ1-2; D unclear. The germline V gene encodes CDR1 SGHRS and CDR2 YFSETQ. V lost 0 bases and J lost 8, with 17 bases in between. This CDR3 has 15 amino acids. CDR3 sequence (DNA): TGCGCCAGCAGCTTGGAGTTCTCTAAGGTTGCGGGCTACACCTTC. It encodes CASSLEFSKVAGYTF.

A word on this clone: Other DNA variants within this sample encode the same CDR3. This chain connects TRBV11-3 to TRBJ1-3, with TRBD1 identical over 7 bases. The V gene end was trimmed by 5 bases and the J gene end by 4 bases; junction bases not matched to a gene: 2. Per the germline V gene, CDR1 is SGHNT and CDR2 is YENEEA. The CDR3 is 13 residues long. The CDR3 region has the DNA TGTGCCAGCAGCCTGGGACAGGGAAACACCATATATTTT. Translation: CASSLGQGNTIYF. Complete variable domain (other parts from reference TRBV11-3 and TRBJ1-3): EAGVVQSPRYKIIEKKQPVAFWCNPISGHNTLYWYLQNLGQGPELLIRYENEEAVDDSQLPKDRFSAERLKGVDSTLKIQPAELGDSAVYLCASSLGQGNTIYFGEGSWLTVV.

This clone showed up just a few times. This chain uses TRBV6-6 with TRBJ2-3; D may be TRBD1 or TRBD2 (5 bases each). The CDR3 contains 13 residues. In germline, CDR1 is MNHNY, CDR2 SVGAGI (reference sequence). V was trimmed by 2 bases and J by 4 bases, leaving 7 bases between them. The CDR3 region has the DNA TGTGCCAGCAGTTACGAGGGGCCAGATACGCAGTATTTT. It yields the protein CASSYEGPDTQYF.